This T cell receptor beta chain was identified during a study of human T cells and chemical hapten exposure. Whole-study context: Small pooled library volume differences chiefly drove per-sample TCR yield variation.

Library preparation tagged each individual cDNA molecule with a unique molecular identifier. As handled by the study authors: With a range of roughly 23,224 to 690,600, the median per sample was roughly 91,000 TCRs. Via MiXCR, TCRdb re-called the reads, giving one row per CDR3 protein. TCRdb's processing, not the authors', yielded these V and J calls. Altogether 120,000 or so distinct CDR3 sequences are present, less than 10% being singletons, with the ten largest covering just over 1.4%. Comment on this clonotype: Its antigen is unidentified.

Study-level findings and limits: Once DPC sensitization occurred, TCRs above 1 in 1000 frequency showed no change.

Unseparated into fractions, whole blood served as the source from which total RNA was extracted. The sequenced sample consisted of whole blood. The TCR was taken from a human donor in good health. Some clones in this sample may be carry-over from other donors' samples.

CDR3 residues: CASSLLQGRPTGELFF. CDR3 nucleotides: TGTGCCAGCAGCTTACTGCAGGGGCGTCCCACCGGGGAGCTGTTTTTT. V is TRBV11-2 and J is TRBJ2-2; maybe TRBD1 (6 bases). The V and J ends lost 2 bases and 4 bases respectively, with 14 bases between them. The CDR3 runs to 16 residues. CDR1 is SGHAT, CDR2 FQNNGV, per germline.